What follows are 15 T cell receptor beta chains derived from one specimen sequenced in a study of shared clonotypes between healthy human individuals. Assay used: immunoSEQ multiplex PCR; TCRdb lists only in-frame clones, some missing. Here the sample spans some 2,000,000 clones, 90% to 97% being singletons. Sequencing was performed on naive CD4+ T cells sorted from blood. Subset in this sample: CD45RA+ positively selected. Receptors were obtained from a man aged 18 to 30 in good health.

The rearrangement joins TRBV6-5 to TRBJ2-6; D is unclear. The CDR3 loop spans 14 amino acids. V lost 5 bases and J lost 4, with 9 bases in between. Germline V lookup: CDR1 MNHEY, CDR2 SVGAGI. CDR3 coding DNA: TGTGCCAGCAGTCCAATACAGGGGGCCAACGTCCTGACTTTC. It yields the protein CASSPIQGANVLTF.

The chain is built from TRBV10-3 and TRBJ1-3; D gene unclear. The CDR3 extends over 16 amino acids. Trimming shortened V by 0 bases and J by 0 bases, and 9 bases separated the two germline ends. Germline-derived CDR1 and CDR2 are ENHRY and SYGVKD. The CDR3 coding sequence is TGTGCCATCAGTGAGTCCTTCCTAATCTCTGGAAACACCATATATTTT. This gives the protein CAISESFLISGNTIYF.

The V call is TRBV9, the J call TRBJ2-7, with TRBD2 matching 8 bases. The V gene's germline CDR1 is SGDLS and CDR2 YYNGEE. The trim removed 4 bases at V and 6 bases at J, leaving 18 bases unmatched. CDR3 length: 17 residues. Here the CDR3 reads CASSPHGSQRENLEQYF. As DNA, the CDR3 is TGTGCCAGCAGCCCGCACGGATCCCAGCGGGAGAATCTCGAGCAGTACTTC.

This clone was seen only once. CDR3 region: CASIPDRGNTIYF. The DNA for the CDR3 is TGTGCCAGCATCCCTGACAGGGGAAACACCATATATTTT. This sequence joins TRBV6-5 and TRBJ1-3, with D possibly TRBD1 on 6 matching bases. The V and J ends lost 7 bases and 4 bases respectively, with 11 bases between them. Germline loops: CDR1 MNHEY, CDR2 SVGAGI. This CDR3 comprises 13 residues.

V usage is TRBV7-3 and J usage is TRBJ1-2; the D gene is possibly TRBD1 (6 bases). V lost 0 bases to trimming and J lost 3 bases, with 17 bases between them. This CDR3 spans 17 amino acids. Germline assignment: CDR1 SGHTA and CDR2 FQGTGA. DNA of the CDR3: TGTGCCAGCAGCTTAACGCATGTCGTCAGGGGTTACTATGGCTACACCTTC. It specifies CASSLTHVVRGYYGYTF.

CDR3 sequence (DNA): TGTGCCAGCAGCTTAGTCGCGGGAGTGGGTACAGATACGCAGTATTTT. It specifies CASSLVAGVGTDTQYF. The chain has TRBV7-2 and TRBJ2-3; 7 bases are a match to TRBD2. Germline CDR1 reads SGHTA; CDR2 reads FQGNSA. Losses at the gene ends were 1 base for V and 3 bases for J; bases not matched to a gene: 7. The CDR3 extends over 16 amino acids.

This rearrangement joins TRBV7-2 to TRBJ2-7, with unresolved D. This CDR3 region has 15 residues. The V end lost 1 base, the J end lost 3 bases, and 13 bases lay between the germline ends. Germline lookup yields CDR1 SGHTA and CDR2 FQGNSA. CDR3 region: CASSLVDGVVYEQYF. The CDR3 nucleotides are TGTGCCAGCAGCTTAGTGGACGGCGTGGTCTACGAGCAGTACTTC. The full variable domain, rest sourced from reference TRBV7-2 and TRBJ2-7, is GAGVSQSPSNKVTEKGKDVELRCDPISGHTALYWYRQSLGQGLEFLIYFQGNSAPDKSGLPSDRFSAERTGGSVSTLTIQRTQQEDSAVYLCASSLVDGVVYEQYFGPGTRLTVT.

As regards this clone: This sample also contains other DNA sequences that code for the same CDR3. This chain links TRBV5-1 with TRBJ2-5; the D gene is possibly TRBD1 (5 bases). The CDR3 totals 14 residues. V shed 0 bases and J shed 2 bases, with 8 bases lying between them. CDR1 is SGHRS, CDR2 YFSETQ, per germline. The CDR3 bases are TGCGCCAGCAGCTTGGAGGGGTTTCAAGAGACCCAGTACTTC. This sequence encodes CASSLEGFQETQYF.

DNA of the CDR3: TGTGCCAGTAGTATCCCTCGAGGGGGCACAGATACGCAGTATTTT. It codes for CASSIPRGGTDTQYF. The V and J genes are TRBV19 and TRBJ2-3, with D possibly being TRBD1 or TRBD2 (5 bases each). The V gene's germline CDR1 is LNHDA and CDR2 SQIVND (reference sequence). V dropped 3 bases and J dropped 1 base, with 11 bases sitting between them. The CDR3 loop spans 15 amino acids.

The V gene is TRBV5-1, the J gene TRBJ2-1; TRBD2 agrees at 10 bases. V was clipped by 1 base and J by 0 bases; unmatched bases: 7. Germline lookup yields CDR1 SGHRS and CDR2 YFSETQ. The CDR3 is 18 amino acids. CDR3 nucleotide sequence: TGCGCCAGCAGCTTGTCAGGGGCTAGCGGGGGCTCCTACAATGAGCAGTTCTTC. This codes for CASSLSGASGGSYNEQFF. Variable domain in full (rest from reference TRBV5-1 and TRBJ2-1): KAGVTQTPRYLIKTRGQQVTLSCSPISGHRSVSWYQQTPGQGLQFLFEYFSETQRNKGNFPGRFSGRQFSNSRSEMNVSTLELGDSALYLCASSLSGASGGSYNEQFFGPGTRLTVL.

The CDR3 region is CASRPTGVRETQYF. CDR3 nucleotides: TGTGCCAGCAGACCCACAGGGGTGAGAGAGACCCAGTACTTC. This sequence joins TRBV6-5 and TRBJ2-5; 7 nucleotides align to TRBD1. Germline V CDR1 and CDR2: MNHEY, SVGAGI. CDR3 length: 14 amino acids. With 6 bases clipped from V and 4 bases from J, the junction kept 8 bases outside the gene matches.

This chain connects TRBV28 to TRBJ1-2, with 7 bases matching TRBD1. The V and J ends lost 6 bases and 6 bases, in that order; junction bases with no gene match: 16. This CDR3 region has 16 residues. Germline V gene data show CDR1 as MDHEN and CDR2 as SYDVKM. The CDR3 coding sequence is TGTGCCAGCAGCACCGGGACAGCCTTGTTTTTGGATGGCTACACCTTC. Protein: CASSTGTALFLDGYTF.

This sequence joins TRBV10-3 and TRBJ1-1; D unclear. The CDR3 contains 10 residues. CDR1 and CDR2 (germline): ENHRY, SYGVKD. Trimming removed 8 bases from V and 2 bases from J, with 3 bases in between. Here the CDR3 reads CAIGNTEAFF. The CDR3, as DNA: TGTGCCATCGGAAACACTGAAGCTTTCTTT.

On this clone itself: Other DNA variants within this sample encode the same CDR3. The chain carries TRBV6-6 and TRBJ2-5, with D hard to call. CDR3 length equals 13 residues. Germline loops: CDR1 MNHNY, CDR2 SVGAGI (reference sequence). Trimming took off 2 bases at V and 2 bases at J, with 6 bases between the two ends. Written as DNA, the CDR3 is TGTGCCAGCAGTTACCGCGGTCAAGAGACCCAGTACTTC. This gives the protein CASSYRGQETQYF.

This clone has just one count. The V and J genes are TRBV10-3 and TRBJ2-1; weak D call: TRBD2 (7 bases). In germline, CDR1 is ENHRY, CDR2 SYGVKD. Trimming left V 3 bases short and J 6 bases short, with 18 bases between. This CDR3 spans 16 amino acids. CDR3 sequence reads: CAISDLKGGRGNEQFF. In nucleotides, the CDR3 is TGTGCCATCAGTGACCTTAAGGGGGGGCGAGGCAATGAGCAGTTCTTC.